The 16 T cell receptor beta chains given below trace back to one sample, sequenced in a study of T cells after yellow fever vaccination. One entry per CDR3 protein results from TCRdb running MiXCR on the 5' RACE reads. Among a few hundred thousand distinct CDR3 sequences listed, roughly 4% were seen once. Source: PBMCs, taken on the day of the yellow fever booster vaccination. These receptors originate from a man between 18 and 35 years old who received the YFV17D yellow fever vaccine.

This clonotype has at least ten counts. The genes are TRBV29-1 and TRBJ2-7; 12 nucleotides line up with TRBD1. The CDR3 contains 13 residues. V gave up 6 bases and J gave up 5 bases; unmatched junction bases: 5. Germline CDR1 reads SQVTM; CDR2 reads ANQGSEA. CDR3 region: CSVAGQGAHEQYF. CDR3 bases: TGCAGCGTCGCGGGACAGGGGGCCCACGAGCAGTACTTC.

This clonotype was picked up a small number of times. V gene TRBV20-1 combines with J gene TRBJ2-3, with 7 bases matching TRBD2. The V gene's germline CDR1 is DFQATT and CDR2 SNEGSKA (reference sequence). This CDR3 has 13 residues. V shed 7 bases, J shed 8 bases, and the junction held 12 bases outside the gene matches. For the CDR3, the DNA is TGCAGTGAGCTAGCGGACCATTCGGGTACGCAGTATTTT. Translating it yields CSELADHSGTQYF.

This chain joins TRBV29-1 and TRBJ1-2; TRBD1 matches at 7 bases. This CDR3 has 16 amino acids. Per germline, CDR1 SQVTM and CDR2 ANQGSEA. J gave up 0 bases and V 0 bases, and 7 bases lay outside the gene matches. The CDR3 coding sequence is TGCAGCGTTGAAGATATGCCCGACAGGGCTAACTATGGCTACACCTTC. As protein: CSVEDMPDRANYGYTF.

V gene TRBV12-3 or TRBV12-4 combines with J gene TRBJ2-5; D remains ambiguous. The CDR3 totals 14 residues. Trimming shortened V by 5 bases and J by 0 bases, and 10 bases separated the two germline ends. This CDR3 is CASSAHQYQETQYF. In DNA form, the CDR3 reads TGTGCCAGCAGTGCCCACCAGTACCAAGAGACCCAGTACTTC.

The gene calls are TRBV7-2 and TRBJ2-5; D gene unclear. The V gene lost 1 base and the J gene lost 5 bases, with 11 bases spanning the gap. The CDR3 contains 14 residues. CDR1 is SGHTA and CDR2 is FQGNSA in the germline V gene. The CDR3 spells CASSLVHSDETQYF. The CDR3 DNA is TGTGCCAGCAGCTTAGTACATTCTGACGAGACCCAGTACTTC.

This clonotype showed up many times. The chain recombines TRBV7-2 with TRBJ2-3; D is unclear. Germline V gene data show CDR1 as SGHTA and CDR2 as FQGNSA. This CDR3 is built from 12 residues. Trimming removed 1 base at V and 7 bases at J, with 6 bases between. The CDR3 DNA reads TGTGCCAGCAGCTTAGTGACACATACGCAGTATTTT. It encodes CASSLVTHTQYF. Based on the CDR3 plus reference TRBV7-2 and TRBJ2-3, the full variable domain is GAGVSQSPSNKVTEKGKDVELRCDPISGHTALYWYRQSLGQGLEFLIYFQGNSAPDKSGLPSDRFSAERTGGSVSTLTIQRTQQEDSAVYLCASSLVTHTQYFGPGTRLTVL.

This clonotype occurred many times. V and J are TRBV7-2 and TRBJ1-1; 7 bases fit TRBD1. The CDR3 length is 18 residues. Germline CDR1 reads SGHTA; CDR2 reads FQGNSA. With V trimmed by 6 bases and J by 0 bases, 16 bases remained unmatched. This chain's CDR3 is CASSFRGQWGIMNTEAFF. CDR3 sequence (DNA): TGTGCCAGCAGTTTTAGGGGGCAGTGGGGGATAATGAACACTGAAGCTTTCTTT.

This clonotype was detected many times. The CDR3 bases are TGCAGCGCCTCTTCTGGGGCCAACGTCCTGACTTTC. It yields the protein CSASSGANVLTF. The V gene is TRBV29-1, the J gene TRBJ2-6; unclear D gene. This CDR3 is built from 12 residues. Germline V gene lookup returns CDR1 SQVTM and CDR2 ANQGSEA. V was trimmed by 7 bases and J by 1 base, leaving 5 bases between them.

The sample holds a few counts of this clonotype. V and J are TRBV4-1 and TRBJ1-6; 7 bases fit TRBD1. V lost 1 base, J lost 8 bases, and 14 bases stayed unmatched. CDR1 is MGHRA and CDR2 is YSYEKL in the germline V gene. CDR3 length: 18 amino acids. The CDR3 nucleotides are TGCGCCAGCAGCCAAGCCCCCGCAACAGGGGAGTTCGATTCACCCCTCCACTTT. This encodes CASSQAPATGEFDSPLHF.

This clonotype has ten or more counts. The rearrangement joins TRBV4-1 to TRBJ1-2; TRBD1 matches 7 bases. This CDR3 has 14 amino acids. Germline-derived CDR1 and CDR2 are MGHRA and YSYEKL. With V trimmed by 2 bases and J by 3 bases, 3 bases remained unmatched. This CDR3 reads CASSQPGQYYGYTF. CDR3 bases: TGCGCCAGCAGCCAACCGGGACAGTACTATGGCTACACCTTC.

This clonotype was seen at least ten times. The chain uses TRBV5-1 and TRBJ2-1, with 7 bases identical to TRBD1. Germline CDR1 is SGHRS and CDR2 is YFSETQ. This CDR3 has 13 amino acids. V was pared by 2 bases and J by 7 bases, with 3 bases of the junction left unmatched. CDR3 sequence reads: CASSFRGYNEQFF. The CDR3 DNA sequence: TGCGCCAGCAGCTTCAGGGGGTATAATGAGCAGTTCTTC.

This clonotype was counted ten times or more. A read error may account for a junction end that differs from germline. This chain connects TRBV5-6 to TRBJ2-2, with 8 bases identical to TRBD2. The germline V gene encodes CDR1 SGHDT and CDR2 YYEEEE. This CDR3 contains 13 residues. CDR3 in DNA: TGTGCCAGCAGCCCTCTAACCTCCGGACTAGCCGATTTT. Protein sequence: CASSPLTSGLADF.

This clonotype was seen only a few times. This sequence joins TRBV5-6 and TRBJ2-7; D call uncertain. Trimming removed 3 bases from V and 2 bases from J, with 12 bases in between. CDR3 length equals 14 residues. Germline V gene data show CDR1 as SGHDT and CDR2 as YYEEEE. The CDR3 DNA reads TGTGCCAGCAGCTCCCTGATTGGTACCTACGAGCAGTACTTC. It is translated as CASSSLIGTYEQYF.

This clonotype was found many times. The gene calls are TRBV10-3 and TRBJ2-6; the D gene is possibly TRBD2 (6 bases). CDR1 is ENHRY and CDR2 is SYGVKD in the germline V gene. Trimming shortened V by 7 bases and J by 0 bases, and 13 bases separated the two germline ends. The CDR3 consists of 16 residues. CDR3 in DNA: TGTGCCATCACCGTGGGACTTAACTCTGGGGCCAACGTCCTGACTTTC. Its protein is CAITVGLNSGANVLTF.

This clonotype was found a few times. Here the CDR3 reads CASTRGHGYNEQFF. CDR3 nucleotide sequence: TGCGCCAGTACAAGGGGGCATGGATACAATGAGCAGTTCTTC. V usage is TRBV5-1 and J usage is TRBJ2-1, with 7 bases fitting TRBD1. This CDR3 is built from 14 residues. V lost 8 bases to trimming and J lost 4 bases; unmatched junction nucleotides: 9. Germline CDR1 and CDR2: SGHRS and YFSETQ.

At least ten counts were recorded for this clonotype. V gene TRBV29-1 combines with J gene TRBJ2-4; no clear D gene. The germline V gene has CDR1 SQVTM and CDR2 ANQGSEA. Deletions cut 7 bases from V and 1 base from J, with 11 bases between. CDR3 length: 13 residues. The CDR3 is CSALPYAKNIQYF. DNA of the CDR3: TGCAGCGCCCTGCCATACGCCAAAAACATTCAGTACTTC.